These 21 T cell receptor beta chains were all obtained from the same sample, sequenced in a study of shared clonotypes between healthy human individuals. Assay used: immunoSEQ multiplex PCR; TCRdb lists only in-frame clones, some missing. Among 850,000 to 1,200,000 clones, more than 65% were seen once, and the ten largest hold around 1.4%. The sequenced sample consisted of memory CD4+ T cells sorted from blood. Subset of the sample: CD45RA-negative fraction. These receptors were obtained from a man aged 18-30 years in good health.

In this sample, this clone turned up a few times. One end of the junction fails to match germline, which may point to a read error. This rearrangement joins TRBV7-7 to TRBJ2-5, with D unresolved. The CDR3 loop spans 15 amino acids. Germline CDR1 reads SSHAT; CDR2 reads FNYEAQ (reference sequence). The CDR3 protein is CASSLDGSRTQPQYF. CDR3 sequence (DNA): TGTGCTAGCAGCTTAGACGGATCTAGAACCCAGCCCCAGTACTTC.

The chain links TRBV2 to TRBJ1-1; D gene unclear. From germline, CDR1 is SNHLY and CDR2 FYNNEI. V lost 5 bases and J lost 0, with 7 bases in between. The length of the CDR3 is 13 residues. As DNA, the CDR3 is TGTGCCAGCAGTCAACCTTTGAACACTGAAGCTTTCTTT. This translates into CASSQPLNTEAFF.

The rearrangement uses TRBV5-8 and TRBJ1-3, with D hard to call. V dropped 3 bases and J dropped 4 bases, with 14 bases sitting between them. The CDR3 is 15 amino acids. The germline V gene has CDR1 SGHTS and CDR2 YDEGEE. For the CDR3, the DNA is TGTGCCAGCAGCTGGACCGATTCGCCCGGAAACACCATATATTTT. It is translated as CASSWTDSPGNTIYF.

V gene TRBV13 combines with J gene TRBJ1-2; 7 bases fit TRBD1. CDR1 PRHDT and CDR2 FYEKMQ come from the germline V gene (reference sequence). The CDR3 is 16 amino acids. The J segment lost 0 bases and the V segment lost 0 bases, leaving 4 bases of the junction unmatched. The CDR3 loop reads CASSLGDRKSNYGYTF. The CDR3 nucleotides read TGTGCCAGCAGCTTAGGGGACAGGAAATCTAACTATGGCTACACCTTC.

With regard to this clone: The same CDR3 also results from other DNA sequences found in this sample. This chain joins TRBV6-1 and TRBJ2-3, with 7 positions matching TRBD1. Germline CDR1 and CDR2: MNHNS and SASEGT. There are 12 residues in the CDR3. V was pared by 6 bases and J by 3 bases, with 0 bases of the junction left unmatched. The CDR3 DNA sequence: TGTGCCAGCAGGACAGGGACAGATACGCAGTATTTT. This gives the protein CASRTGTDTQYF.

Comments on this clone: Other DNA variants within this sample encode the same CDR3. The chain employs TRBV18 and TRBJ1-2; D is possibly TRBD1 (5 bases). The CDR3 totals 14 residues. The germline CDR1 and CDR2 sequences are KGHSH and LQKENI. Trimming removed 0 bases at V and 5 bases at J, with 10 bases between. The CDR3 DNA sequence: TGTGCCAGCTCACCACCGGGTCAGGGTTATGGCTACACCTTC. It encodes CASSPPGQGYGYTF.

The V and J genes are TRBV6-1 and TRBJ2-2, with TRBD2 matching over 7 bases. The CDR3 loop spans 15 amino acids. With V trimmed by 2 bases and J by 6 bases, 6 bases remained unmatched. Per the germline V gene, CDR1 is MNHNS and CDR2 is SASEGT. The CDR3 reads CASSERAGVAGELFF. CDR3 coding DNA: TGTGCCAGCAGTGAACGGGCGGGGGTTGCCGGGGAGCTGTTTTTT.

The J gene is TRBJ2-7, the V gene TRBV5-6, with 9 nucleotides matching TRBD1. The CDR3 loop spans 19 amino acids. CDR1 SGHDT and CDR2 YYEEEE come from the germline V gene. V dropped 5 bases and J dropped 2; count of bases not matched to a gene: 20. The CDR3 reads CASRPSAYTGTGIPYEQYF. CDR3 nucleotide sequence: TGTGCCAGCAGACCATCCGCCTACACCGGGACAGGGATCCCCTACGAGCAGTACTTC.

V is TRBV25-1 and J is TRBJ1-2, with no clear D. V lost 3 bases, J lost 4 bases, and 9 bases lay in between. CDR1 is MGHDK, CDR2 SYGVNS, per germline. The CDR3 has 13 residues. CDR3 protein: CASSEGVFYGYTF. The CDR3 region has the DNA TGTGCCAGCAGTGAGGGAGTATTCTATGGCTACACCTTC.

In its sample, this clone was seen a few times. The rearrangement uses TRBV29-1 and TRBJ1-1, with D possibly matching TRBD1 (6 bases). Germline CDR1 SQVTM, CDR2 ANQGSEA. The CDR3 runs 13 residues. V was trimmed by 4 bases and J by 1 base, leaving 10 bases between them. This CDR3 is CSVAQQGNTEAFF. The CDR3 bases are TGCAGCGTTGCACAACAGGGGAACACTGAAGCTTTCTTT. Full variable domain (rest looked up from reference TRBV29-1 and TRBJ1-1): SAVISQKPSRDICQRGTSLTIQCQVDSQVTMMFWYRQQPGQSLTLIATANQGSEATYESGFVIDKFPISRPNLTFSTLTVSNMSPEDSSIYLCSVAQQGNTEAFFGQGTRLTVV.

The V and J genes are TRBV30 and TRBJ2-3; D unclear. The CDR3 extends over 12 amino acids. Germline V gene sequence: CDR1 GTSNPN, CDR2 SVGIG (reference sequence). With 5 bases removed from V and 1 base from J, the gap between germline ends came to 7 bases. The CDR3 DNA follows: TGTGCCTGGGGCCGGGGCACAGATACGCAGTATTTT. Protein: CAWGRGTDTQYF.

The CDR3 loop reads CASSLPGTGGTYNEQFF. In DNA, the CDR3 is TGTGCCAGCAGCTTACCGGGGACAGGGGGAACCTACAATGAGCAGTTCTTC. This sequence joins TRBV7-9 and TRBJ2-1; 11 bases fit TRBD1. Unmatched junction bases numbered 5, after V lost 2 bases and J lost 2 bases. Looked up from germline, CDR1 is SEHNR and CDR2 is FQNEAQ (reference sequence). CDR3 length: 17 amino acids.

The chain combines TRBV6-5 with TRBJ2-2, with 8 bases that match TRBD1. Unmatched junction bases numbered 12, after V lost 8 bases and J lost 7 bases. CDR1 is MNHEY and CDR2 is SVGAGI in the germline V gene. This CDR3 has 15 residues. CDR3 sequence: CASCSTGAGDGELFF. CDR3 bases: TGTGCCAGCTGCTCGACAGGGGCAGGGGACGGGGAGCTGTTTTTT.

This chain links TRBV28 with TRBJ1-5; D is ambiguous. CDR1 MDHEN and CDR2 SYDVKM come from the germline V gene. CDR3 length equals 12 residues. V was clipped by 7 bases and J by 5 bases, with 9 bases between them. Here the CDR3 reads CASISWDQPQHF. In DNA form, the CDR3 reads TGTGCCAGCATCAGCTGGGATCAGCCCCAGCATTTT.

This clone has only a few counts. The rearrangement joins TRBV28 to TRBJ1-1, with D possibly TRBD1 on 5 matching bases. CDR1 is MDHEN and CDR2 is SYDVKM in the germline V gene. Trimming took 6 bases from V and 10 from J, leaving 15 bases between them. This CDR3 region has 12 residues. CDR3 coding DNA: TGTGCCAGCAGGGGGGTACAGTACGTAGCTTTCTTT. The encoded protein is CASRGVQYVAFF.

The chain couples TRBV7-2 to TRBJ1-1; D unclear. Trimming cost V 10 bases and J 7 bases, with 16 bases left between them. The CDR3 length is 12 residues. Germline CDR1 is SGHTA and CDR2 is FQGNSA. This CDR3 is CATRGFLGEAFF. The CDR3 bases are TGTGCCACCCGTGGGTTTTTGGGTGAAGCTTTCTTT.

The rearrangement uses TRBV6-5 and TRBJ2-5; no definite D call. CDR1 and CDR2 from the germline V gene are MNHEY and SVGAGI. Trimming stripped 7 bases from V and 3 bases from J, with 6 bases between. This CDR3 has 11 amino acids. As DNA, the CDR3 is TGTGCCAGCATGGAGAAAGAGACCCAGTACTTC. Translated: CASMEKETQYF.

The gene calls are TRBV5-1 and TRBJ2-5; D is perhaps TRBD2 (5 bases). The germline V and J ends were trimmed by 4 bases and 4 bases, with 23 bases remaining between them. The CDR3 totals 17 residues. Germline V gene lookup returns CDR1 SGHRS and CDR2 YFSETQ. The CDR3 DNA reads as TGCGCCAGCAGCGTCTCCATTAGCGCCCGTCGCGGAGAGACCCAGTACTTC. Its protein is CASSVSISARRGETQYF.

This chain joins TRBV30 and TRBJ1-2; D is perhaps TRBD1 (6 bases). Germline V gene sequence: CDR1 GTSNPN, CDR2 SVGIG (reference sequence). The V end lost 2 bases, the J end lost 6 bases, and 13 bases lay between the germline ends. This CDR3 comprises 13 residues. The CDR3 region is CAWSYREVNGYTF. The CDR3 DNA reads as TGTGCCTGGAGTTACAGGGAGGTGAATGGCTACACCTTC.

The chain carries TRBV19 and TRBJ2-3; 8 bases are shared with TRBD1. J was trimmed by 4 bases and V by 3 bases; bases with no gene match: 6. CDR3 size: 15 residues. Germline CDR1 reads LNHDA; CDR2 reads SQIVND (reference sequence). The DNA of the CDR3 is TGTGCCAGTAGTATCCCAGGACAGGGAGCAGATACGCAGTATTTT. It specifies CASSIPGQGADTQYF.

The chain couples TRBV29-1 to TRBJ2-5; D is perhaps TRBD1 (5 bases). The CDR3 loop spans 12 amino acids. Germline V gives CDR1 SQVTM, CDR2 ANQGSEA. V was shortened by 7 bases and J by 4 bases, with 13 bases between the two germline ends. The CDR3 DNA follows: TGCAGCGCGGACCCCCAGGGAGAGACCCAGTACTTC. Amino acid sequence: CSADPQGETQYF.